The 32 T cell receptor beta chains listed next were all sequenced from one sample in a study of cytomegalovirus exposure and HLA in healthy donors (dated by TCRdb to about 2017). The library was made by the immunoSEQ multiplex PCR assay. TCRdb re-hosts the immuneACCESS table, in-frame sequences only. Its copies lack some clones; in the studies checked, an unresolved V gene accounts for under half of them, and the cause for the rest is not known. The sample table contains under 400,000 clones; only one count was recorded for roughly 88% of them. 0.8% to 0.85% of the sample lies in the top ten. The sample consisted of PBMCs. The source is a woman under 30 in good health and CMV-seronegative.

The rearrangement joins TRBV7-3 to TRBJ2-2; 7 positions agree with TRBD2. With V trimmed by 5 bases and J by 1 base, 7 bases remained unmatched. The V gene's germline CDR1 is SGHTA and CDR2 FQGTGA. This CDR3 has 16 amino acids. DNA of the CDR3: TGTGCCAGCAGCCCCGCCCTAGCGGTGAACACCGGGGAGCTGTTTTTT. Its translation is CASSPALAVNTGELFF.

The V gene is TRBV11-2, the J gene TRBJ2-3, with 10 bases fitting TRBD2. CDR1 SGHAT and CDR2 FQNNGV come from the germline V gene. The CDR3 loop spans 17 amino acids. With V trimmed by 1 base and J by 3 bases, 7 bases remained unmatched. In DNA form, the CDR3 reads TGTGCCAGCAGCTTAGGAGTAGCGGGGGGCGTAACAGATACGCAGTATTTT. This encodes CASSLGVAGGVTDTQYF. Filled out from reference TRBV11-2 and TRBJ2-3, the complete variable domain reads EAGVAQSPRYKIIEKRQSVAFWCNPISGHATLYWYQQILGQGPKLLIQFQNNGVVDDSQLPKDRFSAERLKGVDSTLKIQPAKLEDSAVYLCASSLGVAGGVTDTQYFGPGTRLTVL.

Only a few counts were recorded for this clone. The sample holds other DNA sequences that translate to the same CDR3. CDR3 residues: CAISQTGSSYEQYF. Here the CDR3 DNA reads TGTGCCATCAGCCAGACAGGGAGCTCCTACGAGCAGTACTTC. This sequence joins TRBV10-3 and TRBJ2-7, with TRBD1 matching over 7 bases. Trimming at V came to 6 bases and at J to 0 bases, leaving 5 bases not matched to a gene. Germline V gene data show CDR1 as ENHRY and CDR2 as SYGVKD. CDR3 length equals 14 residues.

The chain is built from TRBV9 and TRBJ2-1, with D possibly TRBD2 on 5 matching bases. Germline-derived CDR1 and CDR2 are SGDLS and YYNGEE. The CDR3 contains 15 residues. Trimming left V 4 bases short and J 0 bases short, with 11 bases between. The CDR3 DNA reads TGTGCCAGCAGCCAGCGCCGGGACTCCTACAATGAGCAGTTCTTC. It encodes CASSQRRDSYNEQFF.

The table lists this clone with a few counts. This chain joins TRBV4-1 and TRBJ1-1; D is undetermined. From germline, CDR1 is MGHRA and CDR2 YSYEKL. There are 13 residues in the CDR3. Trimming cost V 0 bases and J 7 bases, with 9 bases left between them. The CDR3 protein is CASSQDPRDEAFF. The CDR3 DNA reads as TGCGCCAGCAGCCAAGACCCGAGGGATGAAGCTTTCTTT.

Details on this clone: One end of the junction is discordant with germline, which a read error may explain. The V gene is TRBV27, the J gene TRBJ2-7; the match to TRBD1 covers 7 bases. The CDR3 runs 14 residues. Germline V gives CDR1 MNHEY, CDR2 SMNVEV (reference sequence). DNA for the CDR3: TGTGCCAGCAGTTTAACAGGGGTCTCCCACGAGCAGTACTTC. It specifies CASSLTGVSHEQYF.

Points on this clone: Other DNA sequences from this sample encode an identical CDR3 as well. This sequence joins TRBV27 and TRBJ1-6; TRBD1 matches at 7 bases. The CDR3 sequence is 14 residues long. From germline, CDR1 is MNHEY and CDR2 SMNVEV (reference sequence). V lost 4 bases to trimming and J lost 7 bases; unmatched junction nucleotides: 4. CDR3 region: CASSSGQSNSPLHF. The CDR3 DNA reads TGTGCCAGCAGTTCGGGACAGAGCAATTCACCCCTCCACTTT.

This clone was seen a single time. The chain is built from TRBV4-2 and TRBJ1-1, with a possible D match to TRBD1 (6 bases). The CDR3 extends over 15 amino acids. Germline loops: CDR1 LGHNA, CDR2 YNFKEQ. Deletions cut 4 bases from V and 5 bases from J, with 17 bases between. The DNA of the CDR3 is TGTGCCAGCAGCCGGAGTTCGGGGGGCGGGACTGAAGCTTTCTTT. It yields the protein CASSRSSGGGTEAFF.

The rearrangement links TRBV6-5 to TRBJ2-1; D is perhaps TRBD1 (7 bases). Germline loops: CDR1 MNHEY, CDR2 SVGAGI. V lost 6 bases and J lost 5, with 17 bases in between. CDR3 length: 15 residues. CDR3 loop: CASRIPGQRDNEQFF. Written as DNA, the CDR3 is TGTGCCAGCAGGATACCGGGACAGCGGGACAATGAGCAGTTCTTC.

The chain links TRBV7-7 to TRBJ1-1; TRBD1 matches at 9 bases. The CDR3 spans 15 residues. Trimming removed 4 bases from V and 3 bases from J; junction bases left unmatched: 6. CDR1 and CDR2 from the germline V gene are SSHAT and FNYEAQ (reference sequence). This CDR3 is CASSSRTGEYTEAFF. CDR3 coding DNA: TGTGCCAGCAGCTCCCGGACAGGGGAGTACACTGAAGCTTTCTTT.

V usage is TRBV9 and J usage is TRBJ2-2, with no clear D. The CDR3 extends over 12 amino acids. Germline-derived CDR1 and CDR2 are SGDLS and YYNGEE. The ends were cut back, 4 bases at V and 2 bases at J, with 3 bases in the middle. Here the CDR3 DNA reads TGTGCCAGCAGCCTTAACACCGGGGAGCTGTTTTTT. Its protein product is CASSLNTGELFF.

This chain connects TRBV20-1 to TRBJ2-5; the D is unclear. Germline loops: CDR1 DFQATT, CDR2 SNEGSKA (reference sequence). This CDR3 region has 11 residues. Trimming took off 3 bases at V and 4 bases at J, with 6 bases between the two ends. The CDR3 sequence is CSASRRETQYF. CDR3 DNA sequence: TGCAGTGCTAGTCGTCGAGAGACCCAGTACTTC.

V usage is TRBV19 and J usage is TRBJ1-6, with TRBD1 matching over 9 bases. Trimming cost V 6 bases and J 7 bases; bases outside gene matches: 7. CDR1 is LNHDA and CDR2 is SQIVND in the germline V gene (reference sequence). This CDR3 is built from 15 residues. The DNA for the CDR3 is TGTGCCAGTAGGACAGGGGGTTCGCCCAATTCACCCCTCCACTTT. Translation gives CASRTGGSPNSPLHF.

As regards this clone: This specimen includes other DNA sequences encoding the same CDR3. The chain is built from TRBV28 and TRBJ1-5, with D uncertain. There are 13 residues in the CDR3. Germline V gene data show CDR1 as MDHEN and CDR2 as SYDVKM. The V end was cut by 2 bases, the J end by 2 bases, with 4 bases between. This chain's CDR3 is CASSLPGNQPQHF. The CDR3 nucleotides read TGTGCCAGCAGTTTACCAGGCAATCAGCCCCAGCATTTT.

This clone has only a few counts. The chain joins TRBV4-1 to TRBJ2-7, with 7 nucleotides matching TRBD1. The CDR3 runs 14 residues. Germline V lookup: CDR1 MGHRA, CDR2 YSYEKL. V lost 1 base, J lost 2 bases, and 2 bases stayed unmatched. The CDR3 spells CASSQGQGTYEQYF. The CDR3 DNA follows: TGCGCCAGCAGCCAAGGACAGGGTACCTACGAGCAGTACTTC.

This chain links TRBV29-1 with TRBJ1-5; 9 bases fit TRBD1. V trimming: 6 bases; J trimming: 3 bases; junction bases outside the gene matches: 3. CDR1 and CDR2 from the germline V gene are SQVTM and ANQGSEA. The CDR3 loop spans 13 amino acids. The DNA for the CDR3 is TGCAGCGTCGCACAGGGGGCCAATCAGCCCCAGCATTTT. Translated, it gives CSVAQGANQPQHF.

J is TRBJ1-1 and V is TRBV19; possible D gene TRBD1, 5 bases. In germline, CDR1 is LNHDA, CDR2 SQIVND (reference sequence). The V and J ends lost 3 bases and 1 base respectively, with 9 bases between them. The CDR3 length is 14 residues. Written as DNA, the CDR3 is TGTGCCAGTAGTATCCAAAGGGGGAACACTGAAGCTTTCTTT. It encodes CASSIQRGNTEAFF.

The chain recombines TRBV7-9 with TRBJ1-4; TRBD1 matches 7 bases. The junction had 11 bases not matched to a gene; V was cut back by 5 bases and J by 8 bases. CDR3 length: 15 amino acids. Per germline, CDR1 SEHNR and CDR2 FQNEAQ (reference sequence). The CDR3 nucleotides are TGTGCCAGCAGCCAGAGTACGGGACAGTCCGAAAAACTGTTTTTT. This codes for CASSQSTGQSEKLFF.

The V gene is TRBV2, the J gene TRBJ2-5, with D possibly TRBD2 on 5 matching bases. Between the trimmed V and J ends, which lost 8 bases and 3 bases, there was a span of 13 bases. Germline CDR1 is SNHLY and CDR2 is FYNNEI. The CDR3 is made up of 13 amino acids. The CDR3 sequence: CASRRTGKETQYF. CDR3 coding DNA: TGTGCCAGCCGGAGGACGGGGAAAGAGACCCAGTACTTC.

The chain has TRBV6-1 and TRBJ1-2; 7 bases are shared with TRBD1. The V segment lost 3 bases and the J segment 5 bases; nucleotides outside the gene matches: 9. CDR1 and CDR2 (germline): MNHNS, SASEGT. This CDR3 contains 15 residues. The CDR3 here is CASSERGQPTYGYTF. Written as DNA, the CDR3 is TGTGCCAGCAGTGAGAGGGGACAGCCCACTTATGGCTACACCTTC.

The CDR3 DNA reads TGCTCGGGAGGGGAGGACTACGAGCAGTACTTC. This translates into CSGGEDYEQYF. J is TRBJ2-7 and V is TRBV29-1; the match to TRBD2 covers 8 bases. The germline gives CDR1 SQVTM, CDR2 ANQGSEA. CDR3 length: 11 amino acids.

V usage is TRBV5-4 and J usage is TRBJ2-7, with TRBD2 matching 9 bases. The CDR3 length is 15 residues. CDR1 and CDR2 (germline): SGHNT, YYREEE (reference sequence). The V gene end was trimmed by 4 bases and the J gene end by 7 bases; junction bases not matched to a gene: 12. CDR3 amino acids: CASSRSGSNLGEQYF. CDR3 sequence (DNA): TGTGCCAGCAGCCGTAGCGGGAGTAATCTAGGGGAGCAGTACTTC.

The genes are TRBV19 and TRBJ1-2; possibly TRBD1 for D (5 bases). The CDR3 is made up of 14 amino acids. Trimming removed 11 bases at V and 2 bases at J, with 18 bases between. Germline V lookup: CDR1 LNHDA, CDR2 SQIVND (reference sequence). The chain's CDR3 is CASLRGDGNYGYTF. CDR3 nucleotides: TGTGCCTCCCTTCGGGGGGACGGGAACTATGGCTACACCTTC.

The gene calls are TRBV7-9 and TRBJ1-2; D is perhaps TRBD1 (6 bases). CDR1 is SEHNR, CDR2 FQNEAQ, per germline (reference sequence). The V end lost 1 base, the J end lost 8 bases, and 20 bases lay between the germline ends. The CDR3 totals 16 residues. The CDR3 region has the DNA TGTGCCAGCAGCTTAGAGGGGATCGGACAGCGTGGAGGCTACACCTTC. This codes for CASSLEGIGQRGGYTF.

This clone has just one count. This chain joins TRBV5-5 and TRBJ2-1, with 13 bases matching TRBD2. This CDR3 comprises 19 residues. J was trimmed by 1 base and V by 2 bases; bases with no gene match: 9. Germline loops: CDR1 SGHKS, CDR2 YYEKEE (reference sequence). The CDR3 DNA reads TGTGCCAGCAGCTTCCGACTAGCGGGGGGCCCGGGGTCCTACAATGAGCAGTTCTTC. This gives the protein CASSFRLAGGPGSYNEQFF. The variable domain in full, completed from reference TRBV5-5 and TRBJ2-1, reads DAGVTQSPTHLIKTRGQQVTLRCSPISGHKSVSWYQQVLGQGPQFIFQYYEKEERGRGNFPDRFSARQFPNYSSELNVNALLLGDSALYLCASSFRLAGGPGSYNEQFFGPGTRLTVL.

This clone was seen only once. This chain joins TRBV10-2 and TRBJ2-7; a weak D match, TRBD2 (6 bases). This CDR3 spans 14 amino acids. CDR1 is WSHSY, CDR2 SAAADI, per germline. V dropped 6 bases and J dropped 2 bases, with 14 bases sitting between them. Here the CDR3 reads CASSETGLPYEQYF. In DNA, the CDR3 is TGCGCCAGCAGCGAAACGGGACTCCCCTACGAGCAGTACTTC.

The chain is built from TRBV27 and TRBJ2-7, with a tentative D call TRBD2 (5 bases). This CDR3 has 15 residues. Germline V CDR1 and CDR2: MNHEY, SMNVEV (reference sequence). Trimming cost V 3 bases and J 0 bases, with 12 bases left between them. The CDR3, as DNA: TGTGCCAGCAGTTTGGGTAGCGTTGACTCCTACGAGCAGTACTTC. It is translated as CASSLGSVDSYEQYF.

About this clone: Other DNA sequences within the sample encode an identical CDR3. The CDR3 here is CASSLESSGANVLTF. Here the CDR3 DNA reads TGCGCCAGCAGCTTGGAGAGCTCTGGGGCCAACGTCCTGACTTTC. This chain joins TRBV5-1 and TRBJ2-6, with D hard to call. V lost 0 bases, J lost 0 bases, and 4 bases lay in between. The CDR3 runs to 15 residues. The germline CDR1 and CDR2 sequences are SGHRS and YFSETQ. Full variable domain (rest looked up from reference TRBV5-1 and TRBJ2-6): KAGVTQTPRYLIKTRGQQVTLSCSPISGHRSVSWYQQTPGQGLQFLFEYFSETQRNKGNFPGRFSGRQFSNSRSEMNVSTLELGDSALYLCASSLESSGANVLTFGAGSRLTVL.

V gene TRBV2 combines with J gene TRBJ1-1, with 9 nucleotides matching TRBD1. Losses at the gene ends were 5 bases for V and 2 bases for J; bases not matched to a gene: 6. This CDR3 comprises 15 residues. Germline V CDR1 and CDR2: SNHLY, FYNNEI. CDR3 DNA sequence: TGTGCCAGCAGTCCCTTCACAGGGGGCAACACTGAAGCTTTCTTT. It yields the protein CASSPFTGGNTEAFF.

This clone was counted once. The chain has TRBV5-1 and TRBJ2-7, with TRBD1 identical over 12 bases. Germline V gene sequence: CDR1 SGHRS, CDR2 YFSETQ. Losses at the gene ends were 3 bases for V and 3 bases for J; bases not matched to a gene: 4. The CDR3 spans 15 residues. The CDR3 DNA follows: TGCGCCAGCAGCTCCGGGACAGGGGGCCACTACGAGCAGTACTTC. Encoded protein: CASSSGTGGHYEQYF.

J is TRBJ2-3 and V is TRBV5-4; D may be TRBD2 (6 bases). Trimming took 3 bases from V and 5 from J, leaving 13 bases between them. This CDR3 has 14 amino acids. Germline CDR1 SGHNT, CDR2 YYREEE (reference sequence). The CDR3 is CASSSGHGGDTQYF. The CDR3 DNA reads TGTGCCAGCAGCTCCGGGCACGGGGGAGATACGCAGTATTTT.

V gene TRBV28 combines with J gene TRBJ1-4; no clear D. The CDR3 runs 14 residues. Trimming removed 2 bases from V and 8 bases from J, with 12 bases in between. The V gene's germline CDR1 is MDHEN and CDR2 SYDVKM. CDR3: CASSLKLRGEKLFF. CDR3 DNA sequence: TGTGCCAGCAGTTTAAAGCTCCGGGGAGAAAAACTGTTTTTT.